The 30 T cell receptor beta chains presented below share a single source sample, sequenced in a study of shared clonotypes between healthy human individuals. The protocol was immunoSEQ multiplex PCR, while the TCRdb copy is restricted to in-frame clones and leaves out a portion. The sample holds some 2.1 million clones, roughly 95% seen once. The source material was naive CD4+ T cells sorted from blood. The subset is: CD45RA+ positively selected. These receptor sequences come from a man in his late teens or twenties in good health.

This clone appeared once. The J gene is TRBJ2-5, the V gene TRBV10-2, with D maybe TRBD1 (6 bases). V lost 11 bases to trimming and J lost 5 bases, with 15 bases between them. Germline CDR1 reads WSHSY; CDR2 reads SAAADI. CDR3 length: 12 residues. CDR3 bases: TGCGCCGTCACAGGGCTTGGGGAGACCCAGTACTTC. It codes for CAVTGLGETQYF.

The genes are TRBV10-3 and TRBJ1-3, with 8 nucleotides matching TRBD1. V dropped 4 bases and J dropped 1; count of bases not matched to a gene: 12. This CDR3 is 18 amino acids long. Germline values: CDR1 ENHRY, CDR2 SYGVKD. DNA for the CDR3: TGTGCCATCAGTGGCCGGGGGCCCCGGACAGGGTCTGGAAACACCATATATTTT. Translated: CAISGRGPRTGSGNTIYF.

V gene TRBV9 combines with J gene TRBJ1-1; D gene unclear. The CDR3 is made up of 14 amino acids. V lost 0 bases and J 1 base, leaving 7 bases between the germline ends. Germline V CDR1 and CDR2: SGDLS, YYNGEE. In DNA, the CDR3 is TGTGCCAGCAGCGTAGGCCAGGAGAACACTGAAGCTTTCTTT. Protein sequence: CASSVGQENTEAFF. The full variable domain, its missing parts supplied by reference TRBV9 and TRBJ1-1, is DSGVTQTPKHLITATGQRVTLRCSPRSGDLSVYWYQQSLDQGLQFLIQYYNGEERAKGNILERFSAQQFPDLHSELNLSSLELGDSALYFCASSVGQENTEAFFGQGTRLTVV.

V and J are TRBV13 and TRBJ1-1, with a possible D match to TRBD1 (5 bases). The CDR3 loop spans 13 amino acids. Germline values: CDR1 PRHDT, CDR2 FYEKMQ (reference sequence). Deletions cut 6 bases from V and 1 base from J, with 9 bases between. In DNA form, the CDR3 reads TGTGCCAGCAGATATACAGGGAACACTGAAGCTTTCTTT. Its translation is CASRYTGNTEAFF.

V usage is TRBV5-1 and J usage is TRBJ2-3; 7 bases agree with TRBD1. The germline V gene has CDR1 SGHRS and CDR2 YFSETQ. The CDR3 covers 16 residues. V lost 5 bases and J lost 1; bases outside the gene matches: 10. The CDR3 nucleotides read TGCGCCAGCAGTCGATCAGGGGGACCCGGCACAGATACGCAGTATTTT. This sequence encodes CASSRSGGPGTDTQYF.

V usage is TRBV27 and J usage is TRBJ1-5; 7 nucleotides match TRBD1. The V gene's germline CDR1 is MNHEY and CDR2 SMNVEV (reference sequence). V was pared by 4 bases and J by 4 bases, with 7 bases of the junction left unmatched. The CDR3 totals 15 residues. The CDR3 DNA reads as TGTGCCAGCAGTTATTCGCCGACAGGGAATCAGCCCCAGCATTTT. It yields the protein CASSYSPTGNQPQHF.

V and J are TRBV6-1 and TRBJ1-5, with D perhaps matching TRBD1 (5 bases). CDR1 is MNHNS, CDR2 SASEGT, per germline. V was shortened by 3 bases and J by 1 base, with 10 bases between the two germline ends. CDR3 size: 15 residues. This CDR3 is CASSEGELSNQPQHF. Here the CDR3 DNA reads TGTGCCAGCAGTGAGGGGGAGTTAAGCAATCAGCCCCAGCATTTT.

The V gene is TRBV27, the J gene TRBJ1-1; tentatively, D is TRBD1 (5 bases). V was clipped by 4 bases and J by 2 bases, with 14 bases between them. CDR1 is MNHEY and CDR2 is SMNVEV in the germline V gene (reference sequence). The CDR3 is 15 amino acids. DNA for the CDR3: TGTGCCAGCAGTTCCCCTTTCGGGGCAAACACTGAAGCTTTCTTT. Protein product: CASSSPFGANTEAFF.

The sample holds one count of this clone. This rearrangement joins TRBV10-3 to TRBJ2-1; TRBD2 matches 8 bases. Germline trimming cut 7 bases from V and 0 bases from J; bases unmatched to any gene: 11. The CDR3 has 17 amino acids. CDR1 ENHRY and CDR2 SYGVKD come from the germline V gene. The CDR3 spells CAITRGASGSSYNEQFF. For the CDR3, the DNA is TGTGCCATCACCCGCGGAGCTAGCGGGTCCTCCTACAATGAGCAGTTCTTC.

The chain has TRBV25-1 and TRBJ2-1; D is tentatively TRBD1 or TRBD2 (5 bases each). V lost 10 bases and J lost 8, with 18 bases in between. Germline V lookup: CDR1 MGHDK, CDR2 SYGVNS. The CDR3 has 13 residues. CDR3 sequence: CATGATMNDEQFF. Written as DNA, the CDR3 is TGTGCCACCGGGGCGACAATGAACGATGAGCAGTTCTTC.

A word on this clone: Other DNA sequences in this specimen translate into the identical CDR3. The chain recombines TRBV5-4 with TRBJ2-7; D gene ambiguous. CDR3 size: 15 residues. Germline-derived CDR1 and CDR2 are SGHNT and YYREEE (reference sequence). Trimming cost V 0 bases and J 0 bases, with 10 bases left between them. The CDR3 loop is CASSLEAGSSYEQYF. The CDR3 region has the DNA TGTGCCAGCAGCTTGGAGGCTGGCAGCTCCTACGAGCAGTACTTC.

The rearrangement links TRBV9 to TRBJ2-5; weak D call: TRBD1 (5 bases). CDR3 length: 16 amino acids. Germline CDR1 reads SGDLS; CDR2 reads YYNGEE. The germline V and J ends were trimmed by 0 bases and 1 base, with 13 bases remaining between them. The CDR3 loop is CASSVGSGQVQETQYF. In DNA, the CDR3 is TGTGCCAGCAGCGTAGGGTCTGGACAAGTCCAAGAGACCCAGTACTTC. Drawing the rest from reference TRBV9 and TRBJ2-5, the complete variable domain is DSGVTQTPKHLITATGQRVTLRCSPRSGDLSVYWYQQSLDQGLQFLIQYYNGEERAKGNILERFSAQQFPDLHSELNLSSLELGDSALYFCASSVGSGQVQETQYFGPGTRLLVL.

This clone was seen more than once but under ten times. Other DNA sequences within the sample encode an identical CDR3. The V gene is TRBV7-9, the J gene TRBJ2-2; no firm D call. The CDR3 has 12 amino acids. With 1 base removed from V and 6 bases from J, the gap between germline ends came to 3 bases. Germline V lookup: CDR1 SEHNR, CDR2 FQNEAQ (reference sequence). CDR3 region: CASSLVPGELFF. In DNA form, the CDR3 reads TGTGCCAGCAGCTTAGTTCCCGGGGAGCTGTTTTTT.

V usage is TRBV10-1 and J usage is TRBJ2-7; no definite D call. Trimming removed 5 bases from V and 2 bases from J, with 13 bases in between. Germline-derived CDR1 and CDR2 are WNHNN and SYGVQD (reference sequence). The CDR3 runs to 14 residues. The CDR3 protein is CASSHDGYTYEQYF. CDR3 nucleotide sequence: TGCGCCAGCAGTCATGACGGTTATACCTACGAGCAGTACTTC.

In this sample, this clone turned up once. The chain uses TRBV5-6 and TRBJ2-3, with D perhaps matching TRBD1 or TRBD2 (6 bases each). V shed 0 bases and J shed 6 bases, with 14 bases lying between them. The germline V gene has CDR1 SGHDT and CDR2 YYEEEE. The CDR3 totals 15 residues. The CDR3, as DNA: TGTGCCAGCAGCTTGGTTGTGGGGGGCATGGATACGCAGTATTTT. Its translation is CASSLVVGGMDTQYF.

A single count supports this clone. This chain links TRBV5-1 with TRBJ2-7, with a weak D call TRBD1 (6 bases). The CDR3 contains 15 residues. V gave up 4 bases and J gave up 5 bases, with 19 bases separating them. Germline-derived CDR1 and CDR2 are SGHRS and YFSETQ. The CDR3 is CASSAWDNTLDEQYF. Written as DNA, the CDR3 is TGCGCCAGCAGCGCTTGGGACAATACGTTGGACGAGCAGTACTTC.

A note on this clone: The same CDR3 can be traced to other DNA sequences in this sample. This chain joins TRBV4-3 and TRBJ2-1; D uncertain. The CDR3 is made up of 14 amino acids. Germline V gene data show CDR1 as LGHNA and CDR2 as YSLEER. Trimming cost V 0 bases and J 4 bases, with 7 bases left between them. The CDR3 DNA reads TGCGCCAGCAGCCAAGACAGGCGTTACAATGAGCAGTTCTTC. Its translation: CASSQDRRYNEQFF.

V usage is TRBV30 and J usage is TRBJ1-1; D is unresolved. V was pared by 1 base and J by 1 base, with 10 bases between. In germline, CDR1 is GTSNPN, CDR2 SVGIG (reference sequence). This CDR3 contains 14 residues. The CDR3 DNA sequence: TGTGCCTGGAGTGGAAAAGCTAAGAACACTGAAGCTTTCTTT. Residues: CAWSGKAKNTEAFF.

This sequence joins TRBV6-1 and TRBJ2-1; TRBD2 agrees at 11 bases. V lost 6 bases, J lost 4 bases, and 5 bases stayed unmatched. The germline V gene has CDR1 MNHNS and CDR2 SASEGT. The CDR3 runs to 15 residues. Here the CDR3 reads CASRTSGTSYNEQFF. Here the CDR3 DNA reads TGTGCCAGCAGGACTAGCGGGACCTCGTACAATGAGCAGTTCTTC.

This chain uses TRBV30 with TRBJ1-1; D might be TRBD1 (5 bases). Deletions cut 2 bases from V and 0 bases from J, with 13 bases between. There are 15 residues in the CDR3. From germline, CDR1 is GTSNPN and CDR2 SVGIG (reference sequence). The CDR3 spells CAWSTGGTVNTEAFF. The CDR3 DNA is TGTGCCTGGAGTACGGGCGGGACGGTGAACACTGAAGCTTTCTTT.

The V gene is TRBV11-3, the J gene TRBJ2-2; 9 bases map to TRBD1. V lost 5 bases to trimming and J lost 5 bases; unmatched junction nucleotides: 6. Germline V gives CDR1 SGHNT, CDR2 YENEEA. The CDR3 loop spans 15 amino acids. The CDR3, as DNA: TGTGCCAGCAGCATACAGGGGGCGGTGACCGGGGAGCTGTTTTTT. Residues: CASSIQGAVTGELFF.

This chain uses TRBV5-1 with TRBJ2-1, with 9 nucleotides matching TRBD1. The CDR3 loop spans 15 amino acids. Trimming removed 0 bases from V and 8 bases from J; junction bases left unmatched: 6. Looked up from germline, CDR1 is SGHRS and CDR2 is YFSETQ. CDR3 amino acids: CASSLGGGQGDEQFF. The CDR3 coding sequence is TGCGCCAGCAGCTTGGGCGGGGGACAGGGCGATGAGCAGTTCTTC.

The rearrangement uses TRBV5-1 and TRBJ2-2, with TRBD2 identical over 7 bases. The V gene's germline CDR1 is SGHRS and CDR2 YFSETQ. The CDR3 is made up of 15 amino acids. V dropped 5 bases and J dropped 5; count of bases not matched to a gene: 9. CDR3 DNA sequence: TGCGCCAGCAGTGAGCGGGGTGAAAGAACCGGGGAGCTGTTTTTT. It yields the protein CASSERGERTGELFF.

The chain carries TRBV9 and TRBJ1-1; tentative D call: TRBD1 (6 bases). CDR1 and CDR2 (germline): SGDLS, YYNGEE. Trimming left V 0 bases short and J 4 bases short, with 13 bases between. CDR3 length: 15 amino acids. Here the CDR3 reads CASSVATGRVTEAFF. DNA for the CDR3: TGTGCCAGCAGCGTAGCGACAGGTAGGGTCACTGAAGCTTTCTTT.

This chain's CDR3 is CASSQLVARSTYEQYF. CDR3 bases: TGTGCCAGCAGCCAACTCGTTGCCCGTAGCACCTACGAGCAGTACTTC. The chain joins TRBV14 to TRBJ2-7; D call uncertain. Germline CDR1 and CDR2: SGHDN and FVKESK. V lost 2 bases and J lost 2, with 16 bases in between. The CDR3 totals 16 residues.

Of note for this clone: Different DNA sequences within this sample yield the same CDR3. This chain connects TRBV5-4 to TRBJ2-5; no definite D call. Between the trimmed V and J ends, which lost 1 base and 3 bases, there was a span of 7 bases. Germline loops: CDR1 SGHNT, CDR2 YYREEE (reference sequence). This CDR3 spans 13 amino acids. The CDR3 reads CASSLTGEETQYF. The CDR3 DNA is TGTGCCAGCAGCTTGACGGGTGAAGAGACCCAGTACTTC.

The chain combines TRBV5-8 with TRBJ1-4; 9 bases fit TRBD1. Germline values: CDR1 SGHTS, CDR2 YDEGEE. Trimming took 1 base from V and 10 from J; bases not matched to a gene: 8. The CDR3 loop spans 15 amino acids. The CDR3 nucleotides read TGTGCCAGCAGCTTGACGGGGACAGGGTCAGGAAAACTGTTTTTT. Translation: CASSLTGTGSGKLFF.

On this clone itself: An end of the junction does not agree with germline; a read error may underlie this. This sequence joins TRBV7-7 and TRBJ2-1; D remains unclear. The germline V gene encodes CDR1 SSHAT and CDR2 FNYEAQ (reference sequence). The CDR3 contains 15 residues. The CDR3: CASSSDSGAYNEQFF. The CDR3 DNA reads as TGTGCTAGCAGCTCAGATAGTGGTGCCTACAATGAGCAGTTCTTC. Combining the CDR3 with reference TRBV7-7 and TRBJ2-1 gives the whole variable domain GAGVSQSPRYKVTKRGQDVTLRCDPISSHATLYWYQQALGQGPEFLTYFNYEAQPDKSGLPSDRFSAERPEGSISTLTIQRTEQRDSAMYRCASSSDSGAYNEQFFGPGTRLTVL.

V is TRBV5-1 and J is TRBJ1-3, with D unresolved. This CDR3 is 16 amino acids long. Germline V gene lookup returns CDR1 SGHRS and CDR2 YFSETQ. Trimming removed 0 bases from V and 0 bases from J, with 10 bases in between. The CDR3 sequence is CASSLEGISSGNTIYF. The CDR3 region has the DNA TGCGCCAGCAGCTTGGAAGGGATTAGCTCTGGAAACACCATATATTTT.

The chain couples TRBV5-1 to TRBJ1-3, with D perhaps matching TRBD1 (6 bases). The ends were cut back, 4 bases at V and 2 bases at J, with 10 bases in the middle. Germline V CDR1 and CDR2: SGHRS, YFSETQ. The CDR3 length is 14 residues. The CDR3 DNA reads TGCGCCAGCAGCCTCAGGGGACCTGGAAACACCATATATTTT. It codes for CASSLRGPGNTIYF.